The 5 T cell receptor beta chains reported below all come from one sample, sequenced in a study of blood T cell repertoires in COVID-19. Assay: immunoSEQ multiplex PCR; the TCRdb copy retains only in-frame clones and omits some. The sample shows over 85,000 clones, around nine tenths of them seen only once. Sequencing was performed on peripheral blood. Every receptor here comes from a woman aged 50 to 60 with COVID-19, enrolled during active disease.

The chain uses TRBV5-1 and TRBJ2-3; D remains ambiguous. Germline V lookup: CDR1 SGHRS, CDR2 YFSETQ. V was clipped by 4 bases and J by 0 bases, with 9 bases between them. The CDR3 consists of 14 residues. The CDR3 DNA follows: TGCGCCAGCAGCCGAGACGGGAGCACAGATACGCAGTATTTT. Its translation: CASSRDGSTDTQYF.

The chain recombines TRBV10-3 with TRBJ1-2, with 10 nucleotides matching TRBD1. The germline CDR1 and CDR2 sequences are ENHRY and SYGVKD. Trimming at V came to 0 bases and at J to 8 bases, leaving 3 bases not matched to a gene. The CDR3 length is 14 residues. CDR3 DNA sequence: TGTGCCATCAGTGAGTCAGACAGGGGGCGCGGCTACACCTTC. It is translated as CAISESDRGRGYTF.

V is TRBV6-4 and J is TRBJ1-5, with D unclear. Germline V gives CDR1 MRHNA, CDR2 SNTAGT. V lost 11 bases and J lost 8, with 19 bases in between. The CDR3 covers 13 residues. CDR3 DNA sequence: TGTGCCCCCTCCGGGATCCCTAAAAAGCCCCAGCATTTT. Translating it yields CAPSGIPKKPQHF.

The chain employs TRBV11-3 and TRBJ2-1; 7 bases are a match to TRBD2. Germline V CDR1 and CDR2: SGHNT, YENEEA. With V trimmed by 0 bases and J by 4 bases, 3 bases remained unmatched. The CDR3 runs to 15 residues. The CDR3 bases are TGTGCCAGCAGCTTAGAACTAGCGCCGTACAATGAGCAGTTCTTC. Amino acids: CASSLELAPYNEQFF.

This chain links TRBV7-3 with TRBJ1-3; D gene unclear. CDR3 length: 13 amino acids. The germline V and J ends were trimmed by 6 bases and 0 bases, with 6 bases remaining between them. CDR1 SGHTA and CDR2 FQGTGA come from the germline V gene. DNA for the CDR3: TGTGCCAGCAGTAGTCGCTCTGGAAACACCATATATTTT. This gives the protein CASSSRSGNTIYF.